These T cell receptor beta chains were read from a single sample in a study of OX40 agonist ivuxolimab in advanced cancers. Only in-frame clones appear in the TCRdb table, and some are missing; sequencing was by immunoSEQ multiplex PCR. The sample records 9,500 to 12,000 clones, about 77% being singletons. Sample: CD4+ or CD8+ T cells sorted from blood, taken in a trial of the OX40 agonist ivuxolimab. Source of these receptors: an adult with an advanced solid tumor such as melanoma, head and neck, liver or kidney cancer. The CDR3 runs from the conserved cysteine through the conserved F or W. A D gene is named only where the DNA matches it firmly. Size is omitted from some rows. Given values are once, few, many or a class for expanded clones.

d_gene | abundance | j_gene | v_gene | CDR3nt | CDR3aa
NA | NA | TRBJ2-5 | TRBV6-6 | TGTGCCAGCAGTTACGGCAATAATTTTAGGGAGACCCAGTACTTC | CASSYGNNFRETQYF
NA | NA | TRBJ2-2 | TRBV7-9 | TGTGCCAGCAGCTTAGCGGGTGACAACACCGGGGAGCTGTTTTTT | CASSLAGDNTGELFF
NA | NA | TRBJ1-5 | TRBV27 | TGTGCCAGCAGTACGCCGGGACACGGCAATCAGCCCCAGCATTTT | CASSTPGHGNQPQHF
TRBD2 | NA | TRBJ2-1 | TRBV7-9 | TGTGCCAGCAGCTTAGCGCTACTAGCGGAGGACTACAATGAGCAGTTCTTC | CASSLALLAEDYNEQFF
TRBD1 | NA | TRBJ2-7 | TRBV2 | TGTGCCAGCAGTGAGGTCTGGGACAGCGCCTCCTACGAGCAGTACTTC | CASSEVWDSASYEQYF
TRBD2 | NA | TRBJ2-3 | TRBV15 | TGTGCCACCAGCAGAAGATCTAGCGGAATCAACACAGATACGCAGTATTTT | CATSRRSSGINTDTQYF
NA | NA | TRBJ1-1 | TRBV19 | TGTGCCAGTAGTATCCTCCGGGTCCCCGGTGGGGATAACACTGAAGCTTTCTTT | CASSILRVPGGDNTEAFF
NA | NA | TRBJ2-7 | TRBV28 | TGTGCCAGCACCTTACAGGGTTATAGGACCTACGAGCAGTACTTC | CASTLQGYRTYEQYF
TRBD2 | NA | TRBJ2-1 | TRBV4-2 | TGTGCCACCGGAGCGGGAGAGGATGTGGGTGAGCAGTTCTTC | CATGAGEDVGEQFF
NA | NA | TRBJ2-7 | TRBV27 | TGTGCCAGCAGTGAAACGCCGCAGGTTTCCTACGAGCAGTACTTC | CASSETPQVSYEQYF
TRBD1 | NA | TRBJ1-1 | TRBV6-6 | TGTGCCAGCAGCTTCTCAGGGGGAGACACTGAAGCTTTCTTT | CASSFSGGDTEAFF
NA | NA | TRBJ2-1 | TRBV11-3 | TGTGCCAGCAGCTTAGACCCAGGCCACTACAATGAGCAGTTCTTC | CASSLDPGHYNEQFF
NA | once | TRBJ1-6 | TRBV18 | TGTGCCAGCTCACCTGTAGGGGTGATTAACTCACCCCTCCACTTT | CASSPVGVINSPLHF
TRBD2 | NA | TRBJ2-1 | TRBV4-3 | TGCGCCAGCAGCCAAGATCCGGCTAGCGGGATGTCCTACAATGAGCAGTTCTTC | CASSQDPASGMSYNEQFF